This T cell receptor beta chain was retrieved from a study of OX40 agonist ivuxolimab in advanced cancers. Study overall: Patients treated during dose escalation were battling hepatocellular carcinoma, melanoma, renal cell or head and neck cancer. Study-level findings and limits: In general, CD8+ T cells held more expanded clones than CD4+ did, on average.

With regard to this clone: Its antigen is still unknown.

Profiling relied on immunoSEQ multiplex PCR, and the TCRdb table lists in-frame clones only, not all of them. The sample has about 51,000 clones, approximately 83% seen once. Germline CDR1 and CDR2: ENHRY and SYGVKD. The junction had 9 bases not matched to a gene; V was cut back by 8 bases and J by 1 base. The CDR3 runs to 15 residues. Anyone with autoimmune disease history or systemic immunosuppression was excluded. Collection of blood occurred at baseline, at cycle 4 day 1, and at cycle 7 day 1. Sequences were derived from CD4+ or CD8+ T cells sorted from blood, sampled in a trial of the OX40 agonist ivuxolimab. The sequence was obtained from an adult with an advanced solid tumor such as melanoma, head and neck, liver or kidney cancer. The rearrangement joins TRBV10-3 to TRBJ2-7, with TRBD2 matching over 9 bases. DNA for the CDR3: TGTGCCATCCGTCGCGGGAGGGAGAGGTCCTACGAGCAGTACTTC. The encoded protein is CAIRRGRERSYEQYF.